A selection of T cell receptor beta chains follows, all from one sample in a study of T-cell memory formation after mild COVID-19. TCRdb recomputed calls from the 5' RACE reads with MiXCR, one row per CDR3 protein. The sample contains hundreds of thousands of distinct CDR3 sequences, 20% to 25% of which appear only once. What was sequenced was PBMCs or a T cell subset sorted from them (not recorded which). The receptors derive from an adult woman who had mild COVID-19 (a few samples of this study predate the infection). Cell type and time point are not known. Each CDR3 is given with its conserved first and last residue. The order of the fields is V gene, clone size, J gene, D gene, CDR3 protein, CDR3 DNA. A D gene is named only where the DNA matches it firmly. Not all rows give a size; the values are once, few, many and, for expanded clones, a class.

V: TRBV7-8
size: .
J: TRBJ1-1
D: .
CDR3: CASSLVPLLGTEAFF
DNA: TGTGCCAGCAGCTTAGTACCGCTTCTGGGAACTGAAGCTTTCTTT

V: TRBV4-1
size: .
J: TRBJ2-1
D: TRBD2
CDR3: CASSQHRTSGGARNEQFF
DNA: TGCGCCAGCAGCCAACACAGGACTAGCGGGGGGGCTCGGAATGAGCAGTTCTTC

V: TRBV20-1
size: few
J: TRBJ2-5
D: .
CDR3: CSARVTTAQETQYF
DNA: TGCAGTGCTAGAGTGACTACAGCCCAAGAGACCCAGTACTTC

V: TRBV20-1
size: few
J: TRBJ2-7
D: .
CDR3: CSAKRLSYEQYF
DNA: TGCAGTGCAAAGCGGCTCTCCTACGAGCAGTACTTC

V: TRBV12-3/TRBV12-4
size: few
J: TRBJ2-7
D: TRBD2
CDR3: CASSGLATYEQYF
DNA: TGTGCCAGCAGTGGACTAGCCACCTACGAGCAGTACTTC

V: TRBV6-6
size: few
J: TRBJ2-4
D: .
CDR3: CASRWREGVIQYF
DNA: TGTGCCAGCCGCTGGAGGGAGGGGGTTATTCAGTACTTC

V: TRBV28
size: many
J: TRBJ2-7
D: .
CDR3: CASSGWTVSYEQYF
DNA: TGTGCCAGCAGTGGCTGGACGGTTTCCTACGAGCAGTACTTC

V: TRBV7-2
size: few
J: TRBJ2-7
D: TRBD2
CDR3: CASSPRWTSGSSYEQYF
DNA: TGTGCCAGCAGCCCGAGGTGGACTAGCGGGAGCTCCTACGAGCAGTACTTC

V: TRBV6-5
size: once
J: TRBJ2-7
D: .
CDR3: CASRPNGKTPPQYF
DNA: TGTGCCAGCCGGCCTAATGGGAAGACTCCTCCGCAGTACTTC

V: TRBV4-3
size: .
J: TRBJ2-5
D: TRBD2
CDR3: CASSQGAGRERGDQYF
DNA: TGCGCCAGCAGCCAAGGGGCGGGGAGGGAAAGGGGTGACCAGTACTTC

V: TRBV5-1
size: .
J: TRBJ2-3
D: TRBD2
CDR3: CASSWRGGLAEGGTDTQYF
DNA: TGCGCCAGCAGCTGGAGGGGTGGACTAGCGGAGGGAGGCACAGATACGCAGTATTTT

V: TRBV30
size: few
J: TRBJ2-5
D: TRBD2
CDR3: CAWSATGLAGETQYF
DNA: TGTGCCTGGAGTGCAACGGGACTAGCGGGGGAGACCCAGTACTTC

V: TRBV11-3
size: .
J: TRBJ2-2
D: TRBD2
CDR3: CASSSASGAAGELFF
DNA: TGTGCCAGCAGCTCCGCTAGCGGGGCGGCCGGGGAGCTGTTTTTT

V: TRBV12-3/TRBV12-4
size: few
J: TRBJ2-3
D: .
CDR3: CASSLVSRPPGVLTDTQYF
DNA: TGTGCCAGCAGTTTGGTTAGTAGGCCCCCTGGAGTCTTGACAGATACGCAGTATTTT

V: TRBV7-9
size: .
J: TRBJ1-1
D: .
CDR3: CASSLMSNTEAFF
DNA: TGTGCCAGCAGCTTGATGTCGAACACTGAAGCTTTCTTT

V: TRBV19
size: .
J: TRBJ2-1
D: TRBD2
CDR3: CASSPFRGLENNEQFF
DNA: TGTGCCAGTAGTCCCTTCCGTGGACTAGAAAACAATGAGCAGTTCTTC

V: TRBV7-3
size: .
J: TRBJ2-1
D: TRBD2
CDR3: CASSLREGGAYNEQFF
DNA: TGTGCCAGCAGCTTAAGGGAGGGAGGTGCCTACAATGAGCAGTTCTTC

V: TRBV11-2
size: .
J: TRBJ2-2
D: .
CDR3: CASSLRGPDTGELFF
DNA: TGTGCCAGCAGCTTACGGGGACCTGACACCGGGGAGCTGTTTTTT

V: TRBV20-1
size: few
J: TRBJ2-7
D: TRBD2
CDR3: CSARLAGANEQYF
DNA: TGCAGTGCTAGACTAGCGGGAGCAAACGAGCAGTACTTC

V: TRBV15
size: many
J: TRBJ2-1
D: TRBD2
CDR3: CASSTSGMYNEQFF
DNA: TGTGCCTCTTCGACTAGCGGCATGTACAATGAGCAGTTCTTC

V: TRBV18
size: .
J: TRBJ2-7
D: .
CDR3: CASSPRQGGIYEQYF
DNA: TGTGCCAGCTCACCACGTCAGGGGGGTATTTACGAGCAGTACTTC

V: TRBV7-9
size: .
J: TRBJ2-3
D: .
CDR3: CASSLVGASGTQYF
DNA: TGTGCCAGCAGCTTAGTCGGGGCCTCGGGTACGCAGTATTTT

V: TRBV10-3
size: .
J: TRBJ2-5
D: TRBD1
CDR3: CAISEPGTAQETQYF
DNA: TGTGCCATCAGTGAGCCAGGGACAGCCCAAGAGACCCAGTACTTC

V: TRBV15
size: .
J: TRBJ2-5
D: .
CDR3: CATAPRGMETQYF
DNA: TGTGCCACCGCCCCCAGGGGTATGGAGACCCAGTACTTC

V: TRBV4-3
size: .
J: TRBJ2-1
D: .
CDR3: CASSQDRGGRHNEQFF
DNA: TGCGCCAGCAGCCAAGATCGGGGTGGGAGGCACAATGAGCAGTTCTTC

V: TRBV5-1
size: .
J: TRBJ2-3
D: TRBD1
CDR3: CASSSRQGPTRTDTQYF
DNA: TGCGCCAGCAGCTCCCGACAGGGGCCGACTCGCACAGATACGCAGTATTTT

V: TRBV7-9
size: once
J: TRBJ1-2
D: .
CDR3: CASSSPARGDYGYTF
DNA: TGTGCCAGCAGCAGCCCCGCCAGGGGTGACTATGGCTACACCTTC